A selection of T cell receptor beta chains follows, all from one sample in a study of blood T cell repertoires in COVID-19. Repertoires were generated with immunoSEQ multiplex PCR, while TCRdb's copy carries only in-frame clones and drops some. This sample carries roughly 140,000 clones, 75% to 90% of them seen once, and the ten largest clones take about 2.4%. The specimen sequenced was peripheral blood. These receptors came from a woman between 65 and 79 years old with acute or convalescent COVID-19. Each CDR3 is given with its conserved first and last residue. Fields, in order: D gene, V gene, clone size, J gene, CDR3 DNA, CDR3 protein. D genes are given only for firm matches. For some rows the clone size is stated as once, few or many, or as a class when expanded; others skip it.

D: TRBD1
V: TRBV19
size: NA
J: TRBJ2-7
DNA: TGTGCCAGTAGTATTACAGGGGCCTACGAGCAGTACTTC
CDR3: CASSITGAYEQYF

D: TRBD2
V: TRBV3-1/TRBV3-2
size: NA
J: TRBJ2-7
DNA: TGTGCCAGCAGCCAAGCTAGCGGGAGAACCTACGAGCAGTACTTC
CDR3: CASSQASGRTYEQYF

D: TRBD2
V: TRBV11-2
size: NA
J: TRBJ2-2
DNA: TGTGCCAGCAGCCCCCGGACTAGCCCCCTGGGAGCGGGCACCGGGGAGCTGTTTTTT
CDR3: CASSPRTSPLGAGTGELFF

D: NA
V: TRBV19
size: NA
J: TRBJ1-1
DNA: TGTGCCAGTAGTATGGGCAGCGGGGTAACTGAAGCTTTCTTT
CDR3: CASSMGSGVTEAFF

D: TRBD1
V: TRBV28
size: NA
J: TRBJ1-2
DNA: TGTGCCACCAAATCTGGGGCAGGGGGATCGGACTATGGCTACACCTTC
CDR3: CATKSGAGGSDYGYTF

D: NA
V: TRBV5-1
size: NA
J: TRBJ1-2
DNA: TGCGCCAGCAGCCCAGGGGCTGGATATGGCTACACCTTC
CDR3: CASSPGAGYGYTF

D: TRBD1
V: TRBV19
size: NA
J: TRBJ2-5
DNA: TGTGCCAGTACCTACACAGGGGGCGCGGAAGAGACCCAGTACTTC
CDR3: CASTYTGGAEETQYF

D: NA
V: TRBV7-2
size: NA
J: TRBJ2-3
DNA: TGTGCCAGCAGCTTAAGCTTACCGAGCACAGATACGCAGTATTTT
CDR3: CASSLSLPSTDTQYF

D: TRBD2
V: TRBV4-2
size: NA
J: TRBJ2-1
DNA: TGTGCCAGCAGCCATGTTGGGACTAGCTGGAATGAGGGGCAGTTCTTC
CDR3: CASSHVGTSWNEGQFF

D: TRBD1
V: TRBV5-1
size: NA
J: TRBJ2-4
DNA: TGCGCCAGCAGCTTGGCACAGGGGTACAACATTCAGTACTTC
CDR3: CASSLAQGYNIQYF

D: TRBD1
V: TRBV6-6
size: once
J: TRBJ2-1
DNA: TGTGCCAGCAGTTACGTACAGGGGATTGACAATGAGCAGTTCTTC
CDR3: CASSYVQGIDNEQFF

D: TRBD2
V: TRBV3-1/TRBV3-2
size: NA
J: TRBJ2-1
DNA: TGTGCCAGCAGCCAAGATCTCGGCGGGGGGGACGATGAGCAGTTCTTC
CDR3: CASSQDLGGGDDEQFF

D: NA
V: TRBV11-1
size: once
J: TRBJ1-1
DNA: TGTGCCAGCAGCTTGGGCCAGAACACTGAAGCTTTCTTT
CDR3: CASSLGQNTEAFF

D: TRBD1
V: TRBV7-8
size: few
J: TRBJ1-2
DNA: TGTGCCAGCAGCCCCTACAGGGGAGATGGCTACACCTTC
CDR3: CASSPYRGDGYTF

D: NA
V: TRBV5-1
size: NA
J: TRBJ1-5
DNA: TGCGCCAGCAGCCTACAGGGTCCCAATCAGCCCCAGCATTTT
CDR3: CASSLQGPNQPQHF

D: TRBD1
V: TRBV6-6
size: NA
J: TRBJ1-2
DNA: TGTGCCAGCAGCCGCGACAGGGATAGTGGCTACACCTTC
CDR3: CASSRDRDSGYTF

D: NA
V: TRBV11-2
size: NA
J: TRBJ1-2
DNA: TGTGCCAGCAGCTTAGTCCAGGGAGGCTATGGCTACACCTTC
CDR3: CASSLVQGGYGYTF

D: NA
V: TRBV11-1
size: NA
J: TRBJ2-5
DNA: TGTGCCAGCAGCTTAATAGCGGCAGGGCGGGAGACCCAGTACTTC
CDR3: CASSLIAAGRETQYF

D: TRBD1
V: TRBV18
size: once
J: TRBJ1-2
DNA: TGTGCCAGTACAGACAGGGCTGATGCTAACTATGGCTACACCTTC
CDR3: CASTDRADANYGYTF